The sequence of this T cell receptor beta chain was determined in a study of blood T cell repertoires in COVID-19. Study overall: The cDNA or gDNA used as material had been derived from T cells, B-cell-depleted T cells, or PBMCs.

This CDR3 has 15 residues. In germline, CDR1 is ENHRY, CDR2 SYGVKD. After removal of 10 bases from V and 3 bases from J, the junction contained 9 bases not matched to a gene. There are a few counts of this clone. In the authors' methods: The authors estimated nucleated cell counts from reference gene primer amplification. Produced via immunoSEQ multiplex PCR; TCRdb's table is partial and in-frame only. That table is the source of V, J and clone size, and D and trimming were worked out from the DNA. The profile covers 50,000 to 70,000 clones, with about 78% appearing a single time and roughly 5.3% taken by the ten largest.

The sequence was obtained from a human donor in a cohort sampled during active COVID-19. The sequencing input was peripheral blood. The rearrangement uses TRBV10-3 and TRBJ1-3, with 10 bases identical to TRBD1. CDR3 sequence (DNA): TGTGCCACCAGCAGACAGGGGGCAAGTGGAAACACCATATATTTT. It yields the protein CATSRQGASGNTIYF.